This T cell receptor beta chain originates from a study of blood T cell repertoires in COVID-19. The wider study: COVID-19 samples from acute and convalescent phases originated in the United States, Italy and Spain. The cDNA or gDNA used as material had been derived from T cells, B-cell-depleted T cells, or PBMCs.

Those enrolled in Seattle joined during active infection and were followed longitudinally afterward. How the authors handled the data: Amplification of reference gene primers provided the estimated nucleated cell counts. Generated by immunoSEQ multiplex PCR, the TCRdb table keeps only in-frame clones and is missing some. That table gives V, J and clone size, and the DNA gave D and trimming. The sample has approximately 390,000 clones, more than 70% seen once. The receptor was derived from an older woman with COVID-19, enrolled during active disease. Sample: peripheral blood.

As DNA, the CDR3 is TGTGCCAGCAGAGTGACAGGGACCTCTGGAAACACCATATATTTT. As protein: CASRVTGTSGNTIYF. The V call is TRBV28, the J call TRBJ1-3; 7 positions match TRBD1. Germline V gives CDR1 MDHEN, CDR2 SYDVKM. Unmatched junction bases numbered 5, after V lost 6 bases and J lost 0 bases. The CDR3 covers 15 residues.